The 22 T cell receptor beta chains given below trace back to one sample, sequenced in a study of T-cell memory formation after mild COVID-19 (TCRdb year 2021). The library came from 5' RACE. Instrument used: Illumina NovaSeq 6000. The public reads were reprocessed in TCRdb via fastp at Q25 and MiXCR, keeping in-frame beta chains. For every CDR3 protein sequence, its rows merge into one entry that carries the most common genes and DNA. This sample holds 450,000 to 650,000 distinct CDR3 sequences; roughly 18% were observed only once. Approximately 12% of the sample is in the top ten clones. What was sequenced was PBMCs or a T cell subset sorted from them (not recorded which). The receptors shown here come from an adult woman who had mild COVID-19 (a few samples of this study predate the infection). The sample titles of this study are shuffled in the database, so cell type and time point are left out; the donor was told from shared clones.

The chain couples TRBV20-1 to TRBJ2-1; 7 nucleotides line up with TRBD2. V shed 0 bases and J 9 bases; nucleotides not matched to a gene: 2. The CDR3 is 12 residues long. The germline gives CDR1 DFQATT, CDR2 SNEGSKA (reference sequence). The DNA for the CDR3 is TGCAGTGCTAGAGATCCGGGGGGTGAGCAGTTCTTC. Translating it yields CSARDPGGEQFF.

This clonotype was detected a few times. CDR3 amino acids: CSARDSSGMRGFF. The DNA of the CDR3 is TGCAGTGCTAGAGATTCTAGCGGGATGCGGGGTTTCTTC. This chain connects TRBV20-1 to TRBJ2-1; 9 nucleotides line up with TRBD2. In germline, CDR1 is DFQATT, CDR2 SNEGSKA (reference sequence). V shed 0 bases and J 16 bases; nucleotides not matched to a gene: 10. The length of the CDR3 is 13 residues.

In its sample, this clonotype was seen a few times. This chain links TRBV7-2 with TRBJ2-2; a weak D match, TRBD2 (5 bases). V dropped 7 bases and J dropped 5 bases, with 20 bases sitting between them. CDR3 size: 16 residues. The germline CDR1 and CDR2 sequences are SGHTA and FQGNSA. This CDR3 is CASTIPVLAQTGELFF. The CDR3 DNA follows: TGTGCCAGCACCATACCAGTCCTAGCACAAACCGGGGAGCTGTTTTTT. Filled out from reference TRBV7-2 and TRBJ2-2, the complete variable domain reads GAGVSQSPSNKVTEKGKDVELRCDPISGHTALYWYRQSLGQGLEFLIYFQGNSAPDKSGLPSDRFSAERTGGSVSTLTIQRTQQEDSAVYLCASTIPVLAQTGELFFGEGSRLTVL.

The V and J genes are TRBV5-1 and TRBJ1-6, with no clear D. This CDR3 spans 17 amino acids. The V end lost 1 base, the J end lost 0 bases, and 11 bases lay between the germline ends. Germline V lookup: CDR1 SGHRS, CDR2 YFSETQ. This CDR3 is CASSLYGESSYNSPLHF. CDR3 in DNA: TGCGCCAGCAGCTTGTACGGGGAGAGCTCCTATAATTCACCCCTCCACTTT. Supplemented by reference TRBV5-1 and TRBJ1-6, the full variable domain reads KAGVTQTPRYLIKTRGQQVTLSCSPISGHRSVSWYQQTPGQGLQFLFEYFSETQRNKGNFPGRFSGRQFSNSRSEMNVSTLELGDSALYLCASSLYGESSYNSPLHFGNGTRLTVT.

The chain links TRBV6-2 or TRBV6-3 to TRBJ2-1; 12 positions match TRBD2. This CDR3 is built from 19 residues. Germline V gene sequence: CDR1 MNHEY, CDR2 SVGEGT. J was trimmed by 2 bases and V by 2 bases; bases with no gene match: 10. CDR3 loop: CASSYPGLAGSSPYNEQFF. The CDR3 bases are TGTGCCAGCAGTTACCCCGGACTAGCGGGATCTTCCCCCTACAATGAGCAGTTCTTC.

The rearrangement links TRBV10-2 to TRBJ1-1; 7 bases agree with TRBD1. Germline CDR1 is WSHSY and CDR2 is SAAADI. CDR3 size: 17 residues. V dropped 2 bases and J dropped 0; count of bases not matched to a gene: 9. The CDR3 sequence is CASSENWKGGLNTEAFF. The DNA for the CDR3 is TGCGCCAGCAGTGAGAATTGGAAAGGGGGCTTGAACACTGAAGCTTTCTTT.

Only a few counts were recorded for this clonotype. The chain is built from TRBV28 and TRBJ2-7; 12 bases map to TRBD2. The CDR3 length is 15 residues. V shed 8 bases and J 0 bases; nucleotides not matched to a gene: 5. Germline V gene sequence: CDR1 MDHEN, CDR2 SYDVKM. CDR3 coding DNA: TGTGCCAGCGTTGGACTAGCGGGACCCTCCTACGAGCAGTACTTC. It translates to CASVGLAGPSYEQYF.

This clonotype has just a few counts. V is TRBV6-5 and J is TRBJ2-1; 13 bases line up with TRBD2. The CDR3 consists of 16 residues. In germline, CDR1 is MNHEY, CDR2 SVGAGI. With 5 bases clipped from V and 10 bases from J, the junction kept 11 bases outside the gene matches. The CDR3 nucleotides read TGTGCCAGCAGTCCAACAGGACTAGCGGGAGTATGGGAGCAGTTCTTC. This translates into CASSPTGLAGVWEQFF.

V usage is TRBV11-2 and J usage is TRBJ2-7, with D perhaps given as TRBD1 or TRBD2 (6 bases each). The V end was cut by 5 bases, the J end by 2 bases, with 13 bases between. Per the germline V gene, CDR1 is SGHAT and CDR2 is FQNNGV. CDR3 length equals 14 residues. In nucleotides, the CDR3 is TGTGCCAGCAGCGGCGGGACACTTACCTACGAGCAGTACTTC. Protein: CASSGGTLTYEQYF. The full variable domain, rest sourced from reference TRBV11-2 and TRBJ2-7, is EAGVAQSPRYKIIEKRQSVAFWCNPISGHATLYWYQQILGQGPKLLIQFQNNGVVDDSQLPKDRFSAERLKGVDSTLKIQPAKLEDSAVYLCASSGGTLTYEQYFGPGTRLTVT.

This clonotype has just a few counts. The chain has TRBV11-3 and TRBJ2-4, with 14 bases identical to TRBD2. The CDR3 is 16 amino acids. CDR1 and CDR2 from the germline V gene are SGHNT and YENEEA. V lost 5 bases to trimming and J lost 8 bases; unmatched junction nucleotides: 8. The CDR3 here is CASSLGLAGGSDIQYF. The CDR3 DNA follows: TGTGCCAGCAGCCTAGGACTAGCGGGGGGATCGGACATTCAGTACTTC.

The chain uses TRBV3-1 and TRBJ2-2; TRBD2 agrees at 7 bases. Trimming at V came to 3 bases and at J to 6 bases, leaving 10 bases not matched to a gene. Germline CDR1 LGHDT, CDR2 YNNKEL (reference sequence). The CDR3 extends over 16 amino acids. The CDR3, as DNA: TGTGCCAGCAGCCACGGGGGGAGCAGGGATCCCGGGGAGCTGTTTTTT. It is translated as CASSHGGSRDPGELFF.

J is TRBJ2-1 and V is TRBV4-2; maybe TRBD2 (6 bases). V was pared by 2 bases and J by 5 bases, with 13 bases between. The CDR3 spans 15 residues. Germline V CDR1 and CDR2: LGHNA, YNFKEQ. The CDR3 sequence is CASSQQLAPNNEQFF. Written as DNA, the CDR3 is TGTGCCAGCAGCCAACAGCTAGCGCCAAACAATGAGCAGTTCTTC.

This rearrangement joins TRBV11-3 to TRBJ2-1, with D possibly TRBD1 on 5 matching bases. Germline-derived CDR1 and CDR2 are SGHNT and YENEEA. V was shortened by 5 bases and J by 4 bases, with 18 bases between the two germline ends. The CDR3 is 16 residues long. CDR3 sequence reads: CASSGRYGAGYNEQFF. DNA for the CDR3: TGTGCCAGCAGCGGCAGATATGGGGCCGGGTACAATGAGCAGTTCTTC.

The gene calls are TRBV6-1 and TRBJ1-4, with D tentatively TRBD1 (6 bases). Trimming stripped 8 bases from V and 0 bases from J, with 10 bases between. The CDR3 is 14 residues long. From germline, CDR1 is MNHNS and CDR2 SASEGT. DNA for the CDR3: TGTGCCAGCGGCAGACAGGCAACTAATGAAAAACTGTTTTTT. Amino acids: CASGRQATNEKLFF.

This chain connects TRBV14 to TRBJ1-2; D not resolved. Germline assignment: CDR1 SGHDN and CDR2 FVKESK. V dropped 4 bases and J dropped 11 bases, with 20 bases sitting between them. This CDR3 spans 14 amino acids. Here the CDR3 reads CASSPLYGPWLYTF. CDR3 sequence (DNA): TGTGCCAGCAGCCCTTTATATGGCCCCTGGCTTTACACCTTC.

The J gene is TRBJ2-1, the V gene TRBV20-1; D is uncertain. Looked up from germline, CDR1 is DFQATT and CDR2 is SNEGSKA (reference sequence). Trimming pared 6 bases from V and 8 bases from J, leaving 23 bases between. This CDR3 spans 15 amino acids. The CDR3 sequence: CSATTQIMSGHEQFF. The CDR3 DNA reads TGCAGTGCCACTACCCAGATAATGTCGGGCCATGAGCAGTTCTTC.

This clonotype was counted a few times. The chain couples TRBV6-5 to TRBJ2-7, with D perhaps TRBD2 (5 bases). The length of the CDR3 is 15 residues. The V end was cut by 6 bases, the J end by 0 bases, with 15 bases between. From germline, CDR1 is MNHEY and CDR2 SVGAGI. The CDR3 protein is CASRRSGPSSYEQYF. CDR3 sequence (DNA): TGTGCCAGCAGACGCAGCGGTCCCAGCTCCTACGAGCAGTACTTC.

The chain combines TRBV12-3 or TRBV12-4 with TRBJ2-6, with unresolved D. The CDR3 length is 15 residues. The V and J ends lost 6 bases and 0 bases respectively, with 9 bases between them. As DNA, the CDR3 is TGTGCCAGCAGCCCCATTAGCTCTGGGGCCAACGTCCTGACTTTC. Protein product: CASSPISSGANVLTF.

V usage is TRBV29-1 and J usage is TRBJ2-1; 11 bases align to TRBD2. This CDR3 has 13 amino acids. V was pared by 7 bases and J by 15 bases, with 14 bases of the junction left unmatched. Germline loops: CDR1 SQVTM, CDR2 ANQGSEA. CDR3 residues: CSALLAGVIGRFF. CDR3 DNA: TGCAGCGCCTTACTAGCGGGAGTCATTGGGCGGTTCTTC.

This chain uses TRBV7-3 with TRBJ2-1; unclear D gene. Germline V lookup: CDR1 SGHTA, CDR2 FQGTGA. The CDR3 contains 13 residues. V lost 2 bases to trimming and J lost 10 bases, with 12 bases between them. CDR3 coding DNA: TGTGCCAGCAGCTTAGGTGGTTTCGAGGAGCAGTTCTTC. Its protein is CASSLGGFEEQFF.

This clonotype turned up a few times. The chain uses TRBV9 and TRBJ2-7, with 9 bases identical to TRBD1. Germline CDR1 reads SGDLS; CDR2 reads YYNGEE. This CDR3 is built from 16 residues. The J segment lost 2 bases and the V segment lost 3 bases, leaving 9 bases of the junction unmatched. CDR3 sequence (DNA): TGTGCCAGCAGCGGCCCCGGACAGGGGCCTCCCTACGAGCAGTACTTC. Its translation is CASSGPGQGPPYEQYF.

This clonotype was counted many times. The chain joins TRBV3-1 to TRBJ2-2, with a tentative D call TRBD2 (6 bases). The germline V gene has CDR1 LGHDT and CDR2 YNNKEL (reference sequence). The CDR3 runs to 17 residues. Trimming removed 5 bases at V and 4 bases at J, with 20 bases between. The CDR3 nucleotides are TGTGCCAGCAGCAGTCGGGACTCAAACATGGGCACCGGGGAGCTGTTTTTT. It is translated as CASSSRDSNMGTGELFF.